This T cell receptor (beta chain) came from a study of shared clonotypes between healthy human individuals. Study-wide results and caveats: Clonotypes shared by all four sorted-subset donors had higher generation probabilities than non-shared clonotypes. Researchers sampled only blood; tissue repertoires likely differ.

Remarks on this clone: The antigen is undetermined.

The assay was run at deep level. Measured with immunoSEQ multiplex PCR; TCRdb has only the in-frame clones, and not every one. This table holds around 650,000 clones, roughly 95% found once. Naive CD8 cells lacked CD45RO, underwent positive selection for CCR7 and left out terminally differentiated effector memory CD45RA+ cells. Sequencing was performed on naive CD8+ T cells sorted from blood. This TCR came from a woman aged 30 to 39 in good health.

The DNA of the CDR3 is TGTGCCAGCAGTTTATCGATGAGGGGGTACGAGCAGTACTTC. Residues: CASSLSMRGYEQYF. The V gene is TRBV27, the J gene TRBJ2-7, with a possible D match to TRBD1 (6 bases). The CDR3 sequence is 14 residues long. The V gene's germline CDR1 is MNHEY and CDR2 SMNVEV (reference sequence). Trimming left V 0 bases short and J 4 bases short, with 10 bases between.